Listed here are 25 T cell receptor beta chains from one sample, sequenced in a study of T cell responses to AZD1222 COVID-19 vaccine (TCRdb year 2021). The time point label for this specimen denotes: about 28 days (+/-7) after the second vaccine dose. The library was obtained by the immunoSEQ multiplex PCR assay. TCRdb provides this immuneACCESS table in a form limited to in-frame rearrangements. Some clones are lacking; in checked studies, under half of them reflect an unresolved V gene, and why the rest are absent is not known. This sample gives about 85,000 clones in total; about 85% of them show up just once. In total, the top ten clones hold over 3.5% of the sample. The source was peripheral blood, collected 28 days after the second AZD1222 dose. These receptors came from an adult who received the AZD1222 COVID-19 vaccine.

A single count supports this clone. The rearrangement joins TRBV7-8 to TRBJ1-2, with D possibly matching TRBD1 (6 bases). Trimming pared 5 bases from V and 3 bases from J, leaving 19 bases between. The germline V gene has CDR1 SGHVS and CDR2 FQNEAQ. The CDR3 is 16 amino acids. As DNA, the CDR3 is TGTGCCAGCAGCCGCGGTGGGGGGGCGATCGACTATGGCTACACCTTC. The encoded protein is CASSRGGGAIDYGYTF.

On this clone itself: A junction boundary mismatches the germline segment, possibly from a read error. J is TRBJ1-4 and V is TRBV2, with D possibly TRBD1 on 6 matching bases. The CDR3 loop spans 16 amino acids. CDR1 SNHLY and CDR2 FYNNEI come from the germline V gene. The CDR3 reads CASSVEPGTTNEKLFF. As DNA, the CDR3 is TGTGCCAGCAGCGTCGAACCCGGGACAACGAATGAAAAACTGTTTTTT.

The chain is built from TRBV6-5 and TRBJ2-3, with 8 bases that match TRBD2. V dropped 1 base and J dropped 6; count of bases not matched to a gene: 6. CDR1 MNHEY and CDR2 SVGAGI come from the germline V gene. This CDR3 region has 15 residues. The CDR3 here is CASSYFGGAEDTQYF. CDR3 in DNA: TGTGCCAGCAGTTACTTCGGGGGGGCAGAGGATACGCAGTATTTT.

Written as DNA, the CDR3 is TGTGCCAGCAAAGAAACCGGGACCTTCTACGAGCAGTACTTC. Protein product: CASKETGTFYEQYF. This chain joins TRBV2 and TRBJ2-7; D is possibly TRBD1 or TRBD2 (5 bases each). Trimming removed 7 bases from V and 3 bases from J, with 16 bases in between. The CDR3 sequence is 14 residues long. Germline loops: CDR1 SNHLY, CDR2 FYNNEI.

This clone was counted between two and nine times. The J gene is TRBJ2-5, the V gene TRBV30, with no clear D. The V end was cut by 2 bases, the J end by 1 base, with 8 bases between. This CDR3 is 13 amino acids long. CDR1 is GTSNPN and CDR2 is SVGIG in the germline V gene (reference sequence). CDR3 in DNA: TGTGCCTGGAGTTTAGGGCCCCAAGAGACCCAGTACTTC. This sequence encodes CAWSLGPQETQYF.

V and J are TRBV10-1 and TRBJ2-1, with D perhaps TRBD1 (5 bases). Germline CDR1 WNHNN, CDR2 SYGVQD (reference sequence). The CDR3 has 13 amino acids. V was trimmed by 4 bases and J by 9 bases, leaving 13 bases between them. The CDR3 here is CASSGSEQGEQFF. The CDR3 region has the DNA TGCGCCAGCAGTGGGAGTGAGCAGGGTGAGCAGTTCTTC.

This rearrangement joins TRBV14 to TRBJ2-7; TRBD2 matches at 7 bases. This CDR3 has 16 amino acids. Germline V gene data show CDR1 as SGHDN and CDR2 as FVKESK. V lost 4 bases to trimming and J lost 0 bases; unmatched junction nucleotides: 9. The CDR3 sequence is CASSPHGGTLSYEQYF. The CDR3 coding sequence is TGTGCCAGCAGCCCCCACGGGGGGACCCTCTCCTACGAGCAGTACTTC.

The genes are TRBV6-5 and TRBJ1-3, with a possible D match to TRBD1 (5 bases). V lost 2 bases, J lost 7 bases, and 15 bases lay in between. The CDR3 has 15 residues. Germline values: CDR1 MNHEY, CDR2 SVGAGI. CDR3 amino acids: CASSYGRGRVNTIYF. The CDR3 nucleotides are TGTGCCAGCAGTTACGGGCGGGGGAGGGTGAACACCATATATTTT.

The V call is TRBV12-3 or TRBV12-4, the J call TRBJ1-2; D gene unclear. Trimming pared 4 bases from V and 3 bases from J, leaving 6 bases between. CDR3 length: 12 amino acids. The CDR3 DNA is TGTGCCAGCAGTTCCTCGGACTATGGCTACACCTTC. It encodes CASSSSDYGYTF.

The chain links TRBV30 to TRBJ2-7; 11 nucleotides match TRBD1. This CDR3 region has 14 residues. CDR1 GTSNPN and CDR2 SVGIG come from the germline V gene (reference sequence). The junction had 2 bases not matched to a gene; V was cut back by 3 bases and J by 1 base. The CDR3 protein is CAWRGQGESYEQYF. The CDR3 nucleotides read TGTGCCTGGAGGGGACAGGGGGAGTCCTACGAGCAGTACTTC.

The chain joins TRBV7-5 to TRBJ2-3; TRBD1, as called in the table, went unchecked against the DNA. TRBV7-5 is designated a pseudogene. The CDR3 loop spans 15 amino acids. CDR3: CARSCRVLGTDTQYF. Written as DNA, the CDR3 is TGTGCCAGAAGTTGCAGGGTTCTTGGCACAGATACGCAGTATTTT.

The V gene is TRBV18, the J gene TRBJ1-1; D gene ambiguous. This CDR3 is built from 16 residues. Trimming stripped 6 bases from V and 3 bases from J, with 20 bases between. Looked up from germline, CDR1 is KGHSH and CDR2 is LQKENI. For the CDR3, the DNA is TGTGCCAGCTCCGATAGTTTGTTGCGAGGGTACACTGAAGCTTTCTTT. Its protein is CASSDSLLRGYTEAFF.

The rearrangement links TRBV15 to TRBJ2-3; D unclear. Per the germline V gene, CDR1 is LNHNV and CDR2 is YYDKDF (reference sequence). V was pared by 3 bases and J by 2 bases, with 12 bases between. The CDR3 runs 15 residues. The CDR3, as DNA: TGTGCCACCAGCAGGACCTACGAACTCACAGATACGCAGTATTTT. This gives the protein CATSRTYELTDTQYF.

The CDR3 loop reads CASSLVAGGYNEQFF. The CDR3 DNA reads TGTGCCAGCAGCTTAGTAGCGGGGGGTTACAATGAGCAGTTCTTC. V and J are TRBV11-3 and TRBJ2-1, with TRBD2 matching over 10 bases. The CDR3 runs 15 residues. CDR1 and CDR2 (germline): SGHNT, YENEEA. Losses at the gene ends were 1 base for V and 4 bases for J; bases not matched to a gene: 1.

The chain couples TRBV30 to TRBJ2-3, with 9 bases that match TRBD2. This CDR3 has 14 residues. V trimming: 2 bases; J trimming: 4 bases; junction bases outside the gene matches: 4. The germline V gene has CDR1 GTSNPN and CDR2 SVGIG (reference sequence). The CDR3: CAWSRASGADTQYF. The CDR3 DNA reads TGTGCCTGGAGTCGTGCTAGCGGGGCAGATACGCAGTATTTT.

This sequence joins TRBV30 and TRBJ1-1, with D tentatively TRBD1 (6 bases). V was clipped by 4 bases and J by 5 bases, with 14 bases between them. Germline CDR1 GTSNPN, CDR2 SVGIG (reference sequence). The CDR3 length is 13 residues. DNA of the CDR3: TGTGCCTGGACTCGAGGGGGAAGAACTGAAGCTTTCTTT. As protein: CAWTRGGRTEAFF.

Here the CDR3 reads CAIMGGYEQYF. The CDR3 DNA reads as TGTGCCATCATGGGCGGCTACGAGCAGTACTTC. V usage is TRBV10-3 and J usage is TRBJ2-7; D not certain. The V gene lost 7 bases and the J gene lost 3 bases, with 7 bases spanning the gap. The germline gives CDR1 ENHRY, CDR2 SYGVKD. This CDR3 has 11 residues.

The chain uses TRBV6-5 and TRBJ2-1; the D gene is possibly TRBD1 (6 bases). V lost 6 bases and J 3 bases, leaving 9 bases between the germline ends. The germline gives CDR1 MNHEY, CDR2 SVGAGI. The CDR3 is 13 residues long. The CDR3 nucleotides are TGTGCCAGCAGCCACAGGGACTACAATGAGCAGTTCTTC. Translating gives CASSHRDYNEQFF.

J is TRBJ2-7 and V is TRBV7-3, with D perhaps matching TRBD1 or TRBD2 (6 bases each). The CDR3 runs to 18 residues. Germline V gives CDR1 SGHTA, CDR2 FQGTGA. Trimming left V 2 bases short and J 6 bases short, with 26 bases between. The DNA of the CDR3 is TGTGCCAGCAGCTTACCCGTTACTAGCCGACTTAGGGGGAGCGAGCAGTACTTC. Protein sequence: CASSLPVTSRLRGSEQYF.

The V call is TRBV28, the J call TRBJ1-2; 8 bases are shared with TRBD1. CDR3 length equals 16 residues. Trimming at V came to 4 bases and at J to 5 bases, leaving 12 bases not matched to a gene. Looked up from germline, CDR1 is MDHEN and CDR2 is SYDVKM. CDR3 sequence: CASSSVLSGGAYGYTF. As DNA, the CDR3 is TGTGCCAGCAGTTCAGTTTTATCAGGGGGCGCGTATGGCTACACCTTC.

The CDR3 DNA is TGTGCCAGCAGTTTCGGCCCGCAAGAGACCCAGTACTTC. Translation gives CASSFGPQETQYF. J is TRBJ2-5 and V is TRBV27; no definite D call. The V gene's germline CDR1 is MNHEY and CDR2 SMNVEV (reference sequence). This CDR3 contains 13 residues. V was cut by 3 bases and J by 2 bases, with 7 bases left in between.

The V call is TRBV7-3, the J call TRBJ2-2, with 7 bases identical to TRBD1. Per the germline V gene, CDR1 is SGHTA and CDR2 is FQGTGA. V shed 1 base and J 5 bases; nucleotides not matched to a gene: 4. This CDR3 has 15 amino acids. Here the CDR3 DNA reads TGTGCCAGCAGCTTAAGTCCAGGGGGAACCGGGGAGCTGTTTTTT. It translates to CASSLSPGGTGELFF.

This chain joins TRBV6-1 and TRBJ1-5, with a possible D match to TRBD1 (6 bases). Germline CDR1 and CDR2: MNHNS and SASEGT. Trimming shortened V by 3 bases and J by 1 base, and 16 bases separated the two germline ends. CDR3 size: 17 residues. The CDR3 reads CASSEGAVFLSNQPQHF. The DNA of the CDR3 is TGTGCCAGCAGTGAGGGGGCGGTCTTCCTCAGCAATCAGCCCCAGCATTTT.

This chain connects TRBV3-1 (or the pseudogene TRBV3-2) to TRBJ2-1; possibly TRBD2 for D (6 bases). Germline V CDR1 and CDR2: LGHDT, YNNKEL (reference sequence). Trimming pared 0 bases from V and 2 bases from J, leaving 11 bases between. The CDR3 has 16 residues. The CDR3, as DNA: TGTGCCAGCAGCCAAGATAGGGAGGACCCCTACAATGAGCAGTTCTTC. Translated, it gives CASSQDREDPYNEQFF.

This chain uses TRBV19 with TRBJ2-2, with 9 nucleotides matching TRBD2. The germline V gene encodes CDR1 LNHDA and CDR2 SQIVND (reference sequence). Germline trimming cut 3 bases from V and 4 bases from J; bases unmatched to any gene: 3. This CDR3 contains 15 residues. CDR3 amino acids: CASSIGSGGTGELFF. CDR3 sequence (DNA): TGTGCCAGTAGTATTGGTAGCGGGGGCACCGGGGAGCTGTTTTTT.